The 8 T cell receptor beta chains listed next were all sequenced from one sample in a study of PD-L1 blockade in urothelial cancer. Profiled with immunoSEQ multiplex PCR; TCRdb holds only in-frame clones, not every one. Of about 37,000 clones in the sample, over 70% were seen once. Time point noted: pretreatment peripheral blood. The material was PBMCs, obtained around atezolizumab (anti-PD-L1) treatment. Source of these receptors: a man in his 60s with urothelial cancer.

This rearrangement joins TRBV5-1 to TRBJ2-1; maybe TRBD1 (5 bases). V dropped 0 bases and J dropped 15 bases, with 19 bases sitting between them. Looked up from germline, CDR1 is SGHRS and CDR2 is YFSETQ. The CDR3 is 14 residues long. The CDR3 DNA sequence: TGCGCCAGCAGCTTGGAGAGCTTAGGGGCCCAGCGGTTCTTC. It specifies CASSLESLGAQRFF.

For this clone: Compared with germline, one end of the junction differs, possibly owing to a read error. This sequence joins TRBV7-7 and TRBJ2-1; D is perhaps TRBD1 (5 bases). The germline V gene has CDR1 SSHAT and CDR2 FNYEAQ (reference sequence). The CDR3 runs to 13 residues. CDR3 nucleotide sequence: TGTGCTAGCAGCTTCGACAGTTACAATGAGCAGTTCTTC. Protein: CASSFDSYNEQFF. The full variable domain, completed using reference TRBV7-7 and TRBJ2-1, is GAGVSQSPRYKVTKRGQDVTLRCDPISSHATLYWYQQALGQGPEFLTYFNYEAQPDKSGLPSDRFSAERPEGSISTLTIQRTEQRDSAMYRCASSFDSYNEQFFGPGTRLTVL.

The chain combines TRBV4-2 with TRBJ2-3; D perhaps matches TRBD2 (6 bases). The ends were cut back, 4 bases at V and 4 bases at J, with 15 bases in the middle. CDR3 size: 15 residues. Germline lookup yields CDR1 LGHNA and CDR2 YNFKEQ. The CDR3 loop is CASSPHLAFADTQYF. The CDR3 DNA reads TGTGCCAGCAGCCCTCATCTAGCGTTTGCAGATACGCAGTATTTT.

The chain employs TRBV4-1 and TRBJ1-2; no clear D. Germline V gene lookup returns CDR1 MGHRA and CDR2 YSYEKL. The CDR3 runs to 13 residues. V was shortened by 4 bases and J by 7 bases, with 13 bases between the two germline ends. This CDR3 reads CASSPRAASGYTF. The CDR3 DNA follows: TGCGCCAGCAGCCCGAGGGCGGCCTCTGGCTACACCTTC.

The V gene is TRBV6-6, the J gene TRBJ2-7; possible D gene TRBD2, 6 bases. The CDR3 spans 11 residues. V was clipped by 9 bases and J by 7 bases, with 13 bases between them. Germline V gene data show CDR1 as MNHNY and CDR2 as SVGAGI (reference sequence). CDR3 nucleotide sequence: TGTGCCAGTACGGAGGGGCGAGAGCAGTACTTC. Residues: CASTEGREQYF.

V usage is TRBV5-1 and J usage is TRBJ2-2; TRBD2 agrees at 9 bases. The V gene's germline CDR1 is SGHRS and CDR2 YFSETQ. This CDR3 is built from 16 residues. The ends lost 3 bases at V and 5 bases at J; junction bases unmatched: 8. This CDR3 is CASSWGSGSGTGELFF. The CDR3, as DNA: TGCGCCAGCAGCTGGGGTAGCGGGAGTGGGACCGGGGAGCTGTTTTTT.

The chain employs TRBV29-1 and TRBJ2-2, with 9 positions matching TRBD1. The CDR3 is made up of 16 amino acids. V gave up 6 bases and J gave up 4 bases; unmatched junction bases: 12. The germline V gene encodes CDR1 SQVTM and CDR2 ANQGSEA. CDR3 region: CSVARIGQGPTGELFF. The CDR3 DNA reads TGCAGCGTCGCTCGGATTGGACAGGGGCCCACCGGGGAGCTGTTTTTT.

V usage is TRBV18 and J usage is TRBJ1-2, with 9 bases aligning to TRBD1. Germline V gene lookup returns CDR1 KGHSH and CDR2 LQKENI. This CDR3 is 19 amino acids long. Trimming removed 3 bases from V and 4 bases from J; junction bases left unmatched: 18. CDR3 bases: TGTGCCAGCTCACCGAAGAAGGTGATACCGGGACAGGGTAGCTATGGCTACACCTTC. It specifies CASSPKKVIPGQGSYGYTF.